Below, one T cell receptor beta chain is given with its context. The target antigen is unknown. Per germline, CDR1 MNHEY and CDR2 SVGAGI. The trim removed 0 bases at V and 4 bases at J, leaving 4 bases unmatched. CDR3 length: 15 residues. Time point reported: week 35, safety follow-up. What each vaccine dose contained was 300 ug of mutant IDH1 20-mer peptide, accompanied by topical imiquimod. The data derive from a study of a mutant IDH1 vaccine in newly diagnosed glioma. Overall study findings and caveats: The vaccine induced immune responses, and these occurred in approximately 94% of patients.

Assay: immunoSEQ multiplex PCR; the TCRdb copy retains only in-frame clones and omits some. The table has 30,000 to 40,000 clones, around 84% seen once. The sequence was collected from a woman aged 18-29 years with glioma. The gene calls are TRBV6-5 and TRBJ1-2; 8 bases map to TRBD1. The specimen comprised PBMCs, sampled from a glioma patient whose treatment included an IDH1 peptide vaccine. This CDR3 reads CASSYSNTGGYGYTF. The CDR3 DNA reads as TGTGCCAGCAGTTACTCGAACACAGGGGGCTATGGCTACACCTTC.